This T cell receptor beta chain derives from a study of cytomegalovirus exposure and HLA in healthy donors. PCR employed 60 Vbeta and 13 Jbeta primers. Measured with immunoSEQ multiplex PCR; TCRdb has only the in-frame clones, and not every one. The sample lists about 110,000 clones; approximately 78% were seen once. The CDR3 spans 13 residues. Germline CDR1 SGHTA, CDR2 FQGTGA. V was clipped by 3 bases and J by 4 bases, with 8 bases between them. The material sequenced was PBMCs. The chain joins TRBV7-3 to TRBJ2-3, with D tentatively TRBD2 (6 bases). The receptor comes from a woman aged 25 to 39 in good health and CMV-seronegative. In nucleotides, the CDR3 is TGTGCCAGCAGCTTCACGGGGGCAGATACGCAGTATTTT. It specifies CASSFTGADTQYF.